This T cell receptor (beta chain) is drawn from a study of neurological immune-mediated disorders. This sample's time point: longitudinal time-point 2. This clonotype was seen repeatedly, ten times or more. The cDNA came from 5'RACE, which used 10-nucleotide random UMIs. Using its own MiXCR run on the 5' RACE reads, TCRdb lists one record per CDR3 protein. Among roughly 98,000 distinct CDR3 sequences listed, 13% were seen once. CDR3 length equals 13 residues. V dropped 6 bases and J dropped 9 bases, with 18 bases sitting between them. Germline loops: CDR1 DFQATT, CDR2 SNEGSKA (reference sequence). J is TRBJ2-1 and V is TRBV20-1; D is possibly TRBD2 (6 bases). This clonotype was obtained from a female donor with HTLV-1-associated myelopathy (HAM/TSP). Sequencing was performed on PBMCs. CDR3 region: CSAPRSTSTEQFF. Written as DNA, the CDR3 is TGCAGTGCCCCGCGCTCAACTAGCACTGAGCAGTTCTTC.